Ten or more counts support the clone carrying this T cell receptor (beta chain). This record belongs to a study of T-cell memory formation after mild COVID-19. TCRdb re-called the 5' RACE reads with MiXCR, one entry per CDR3 protein. The table lists 45,000 to 55,000 distinct CDR3 sequences, about 7.3% of them singletons, with roughly 1.5% in the top ten. Germline CDR1 is LGHDT and CDR2 is YNNKEL (reference sequence). The V gene end was trimmed by 3 bases and the J gene end by 0 bases; junction bases not matched to a gene: 3. The CDR3 contains 16 residues. This TCR came from a man younger than 35 who had mild COVID-19 (a few samples of this study predate the infection). Cell type and time point are not known. The sample was PBMCs or a T cell subset sorted from them (not recorded which). The chain employs TRBV3-1 and TRBJ2-1, with TRBD2 matching 9 bases. The CDR3 DNA follows: TGTGCCAGCAGCCACCGCGGGGGGGCCTCCTACAATGAGCAGTTCTTC. Residues: CASSHRGGASYNEQFF.